The 32 T cell receptor beta chains below all came from one sample that was sequenced in a study of metastatic and nonmetastatic thyroid tumors. TCRdb used MiXCR to call clones anew from the PCR reads. Of 20,000 to 25,000 clones listed, 24% are singletons. No treatment of any kind had been given to any patient before thyroid surgery. Sequencing input: tumor tissue. These receptors were obtained from a female donor with papillary thyroid cancer or a benign thyroid nodule (not recorded which). Some clones in this sample may be carry-over from other donors' samples.

This clone was seen a few times. The junction differs from germline at one of its ends, possibly a read error. The chain combines TRBV28 with TRBJ2-2; 8 nucleotides align to TRBD2. Germline assignment: CDR1 MDHEN and CDR2 SYDVKM. This CDR3 spans 16 amino acids. DNA for the CDR3: TGTGCCAGCAGTATCTTCTCGGGAGGGGCGACCGGGGAGCTGTTCTTT. It specifies CASSIFSGGATGELFF. Combining the CDR3 with reference TRBV28 and TRBJ2-2 gives the whole variable domain DVKVTQSSRYLVKRTGEKVFLECVQDMDHENMFWYRQDPGLGLRLIYFSYDVKMKEKGDIPEGYSVSREKKERFSLILESASTNQTSMYLCASSIFSGGATGELFFGEGSRLTVL.

This clone was seen repeatedly, ten times or more. This rearrangement joins TRBV3-1 to TRBJ2-3, with D possibly matching TRBD2 (5 bases). The V gene's germline CDR1 is LGHDT and CDR2 YNNKEL (reference sequence). This CDR3 comprises 14 residues. V was cut by 4 bases and J by 3 bases, with 11 bases left in between. CDR3 region: CASSRVGSTDTQYF. The CDR3 DNA follows: TGTGCCAGCAGCCGCGTAGGGAGTACAGATACGCAGTATTTT.

This clone is categorized as medium-sized. This chain connects TRBV19 to TRBJ1-2; D not resolved. The CDR3 sequence is 12 residues long. The germline V gene has CDR1 LNHDA and CDR2 SQIVND (reference sequence). Trimming stripped 7 bases from V and 1 base from J, with 7 bases between. The CDR3 region has the DNA TGTGCCAGTACCCCAGATAACTATGGCTACACCTTC. This sequence encodes CASTPDNYGYTF.

The CDR3 bases are TGTGCCAGCTCACCAGATTACGAGCAGTACTTC. It specifies CASSPDYEQYF. This chain joins TRBV18 and TRBJ2-7; D unresolved. Trimming removed 2 bases at V and 4 bases at J, with 3 bases between. CDR1 is KGHSH and CDR2 is LQKENI in the germline V gene. The CDR3 loop spans 11 amino acids.

On this clone: It is likely a read error, because the conserved phenylalanine at the end of the CDR3 is missing. This chain links TRBV6-2 or TRBV6-3 with TRBJ2-7, with 7 bases matching TRBD1. The CDR3 extends over 15 amino acids. Germline assignment: CDR1 MNHEY and CDR2 SVGEGT. V lost 2 bases and J lost 3; bases outside the gene matches: 7. The CDR3: CASSYGRGLYYEQYL. The CDR3 DNA is TGTGCCAGCAGTTACGGAAGGGGGCTATACTACGAGCAGTACTTA.

This clone was observed a few times. The V call is TRBV19, the J call TRBJ1-4; weak D call: TRBD1 (6 bases). Trimming shortened V by 3 bases and J by 5 bases, and 13 bases separated the two germline ends. Germline values: CDR1 LNHDA, CDR2 SQIVND (reference sequence). CDR3 length: 15 amino acids. CDR3 bases: TGTGCCAGTAGTATCCCGGGGGCATGGAATGAAAAACTGTTTTTT. Translated, it gives CASSIPGAWNEKLFF.

At least ten counts were recorded for this clone. The chain joins TRBV28 to TRBJ2-7; D is possibly TRBD2 (5 bases). Germline V gives CDR1 MDHEN, CDR2 SYDVKM. Deletions cut 2 bases from V and 1 base from J, with 6 bases between. The CDR3 is 13 residues long. In DNA, the CDR3 is TGTGCCAGCAGTTTAGGAGGATCCTACGAGCAGTACTTC. Amino acids: CASSLGGSYEQYF.

This clone has a handful of counts. Relative to the germline gene, one junction end is altered; a read error may explain this. The chain carries TRBV29-1 and TRBJ1-3; D gene unclear. CDR3 size: 13 residues. Germline CDR1 and CDR2: SQVTM and ANQGSEA. CDR3 sequence (DNA): TGCAGCGCGACGGGCCTCTCTGGAAACGCCATATATTTT. Its protein is CSATGLSGNAIYF.

The V and J genes are TRBV20-1 and TRBJ2-7; 10 bases match TRBD2. The J segment lost 3 bases and the V segment lost 4 bases, leaving 15 bases of the junction unmatched. Germline V gene sequence: CDR1 DFQATT, CDR2 SNEGSKA (reference sequence). This CDR3 region has 17 residues. The CDR3 region has the DNA TGCAGTGCTATAGAGTGGTTGGGAGCGGGGGGGAGCTACGAGCAGTACTTC. Translation gives CSAIEWLGAGGSYEQYF.

V usage is TRBV30 and J usage is TRBJ2-3; D may be TRBD1 (5 bases). Trimming cost V 4 bases and J 0 bases, with 11 bases left between them. CDR1 and CDR2 from the germline V gene are GTSNPN and SVGIG (reference sequence). There are 14 residues in the CDR3. The CDR3 loop reads CAWTRGRSTDTQYF. The DNA of the CDR3 is TGTGCCTGGACAAGGGGTCGAAGCACAGATACGCAGTATTTT.

The rearrangement joins TRBV6-2 or TRBV6-3 to TRBJ1-6; D call uncertain. V lost 5 bases, J lost 12 bases, and 8 bases lay in between. Germline values: CDR1 MNHEY, CDR2 SVGEGT. The CDR3 loop spans 11 amino acids. The CDR3 loop is CASSDAGPLHF. For the CDR3, the DNA is TGTGCCAGCAGTGATGCAGGACCCCTCCACTTT.

In its sample, this clone ranks as medium-sized (0.01 to 0.1%). CDR3 sequence (DNA): TGTGCCAGCAGTCGCTGGCAGGCGAACACTGAAGCTTTCTTT. This encodes CASSRWQANTEAFF. The V call is TRBV6-1, the J call TRBJ1-1; D is unclear. CDR1 MNHNS and CDR2 SASEGT come from the germline V gene. The CDR3 length is 14 residues. Trimming removed 5 bases at V and 1 base at J, with 11 bases between.

The table lists this clone with many counts. The chain uses TRBV4-3 and TRBJ2-5, with D possibly being TRBD1 or TRBD2 (6 bases each). Trimming removed 0 bases from V and 5 bases from J, with 13 bases in between. Germline CDR1 LGHNA, CDR2 YSLEER. The CDR3 runs 15 residues. CDR3 nucleotide sequence: TGCGCCAGCAGCCAAGATGGGGGGCGCTGGGAGACCCAGTACTTC. Residues: CASSQDGGRWETQYF.

With regard to this clone: An end of the junction does not agree with germline; a read error may underlie this. The V and J genes are TRBV6-1 and TRBJ1-1; TRBD1 might be the D (6 bases). Germline values: CDR1 MNHNS, CDR2 SASEGT. CDR3 size: 15 residues. The CDR3 sequence is CASSDDRRGNTGAFF. DNA of the CDR3: TGTGCCAGCAGTGACGACAGGAGAGGGAACACTGGAGCTTTCTTT.

On this clone itself: A junction boundary mismatches the germline segment, possibly from a read error. The chain is built from TRBV20-1 and TRBJ2-5, with a tentative D call TRBD2 (5 bases). The CDR3 contains 12 residues. Germline CDR1 and CDR2: DFQATT and SNEGSKA (reference sequence). The CDR3 is CIARGRGETQYF. CDR3 DNA: TGCATTGCTAGAGGGCGTGGTGAGACCCAGTACTTC.

This clone was seen many times. The chain carries TRBV7-2 and TRBJ1-2, with no clear D. The CDR3 is made up of 13 amino acids. V lost 5 bases to trimming and J lost 2 bases, with 9 bases between them. The V gene's germline CDR1 is SGHTA and CDR2 FQGNSA. CDR3 in amino acids: CASSPLGNYGYTF. The CDR3 DNA follows: TGTGCCAGCAGCCCCCTTGGAAACTATGGCTACACCTTC.

The count of this clone is one. The rearrangement links TRBV20-1 to TRBJ2-1; tentative D call: TRBD2 (5 bases). CDR3 length: 15 amino acids. Germline loops: CDR1 DFQATT, CDR2 SNEGSKA (reference sequence). Between the trimmed V and J ends, which lost 2 bases and 0 bases, there was a span of 11 bases. CDR3 loop: CSARKPEGSYNEQFF. CDR3 nucleotide sequence: TGCAGTGCTAGAAAACCAGAGGGCTCCTACAATGAGCAGTTCTTC.

The table lists this clone with many counts. The chain has TRBV3-1 and TRBJ2-5; D call uncertain. This CDR3 spans 13 amino acids. Trimming stripped 0 bases from V and 0 bases from J, with 2 bases between. Looked up from germline, CDR1 is LGHDT and CDR2 is YNNKEL (reference sequence). The CDR3 DNA follows: TGTGCCAGCAGCCAAGACAACCAAGAGACCCAGTACTTC. This gives the protein CASSQDNQETQYF.

This clone turned up a few times. J is TRBJ2-7 and V is TRBV4-2, with D tentatively TRBD1 (5 bases). Trimming removed 0 bases at V and 2 bases at J, with 14 bases between. There are 16 residues in the CDR3. The V gene's germline CDR1 is LGHNA and CDR2 YNFKEQ. The CDR3 DNA reads TGTGCCAGCAGCCAAGATTTGGGCGACAGTGCCTACGAGCAGTACTTC. Its translation: CASSQDLGDSAYEQYF.

In this sample, this clone turned up many times. A much larger clone differs from this one at a single base, so this may be a read error. Other DNA sequences in this sample translate to the same CDR3. The CDR3 is CGALTGSGNTIYF. As DNA, the CDR3 is TGCGGCGCCCTCACAGGGTCTGGAAACACCATATATTTT. V gene TRBV29-1 combines with J gene TRBJ1-3; tentative D call: TRBD1 (6 bases). Germline V lookup: CDR1 SQVTM, CDR2 ANQGSEA. The CDR3 length is 13 residues.

This clone was seen many times. V and J are TRBV6-2 or TRBV6-3 and TRBJ2-2, with 7 positions matching TRBD1. CDR3 length: 13 residues. Trimming at V came to 7 bases and at J to 7 bases, leaving 6 bases not matched to a gene. CDR1 and CDR2 from the germline V gene are MNHEY and SVGEGT. The CDR3 DNA reads as TGTGCCAGCACTAGACAGGGCGGCGGGGAGCTGTTTTTT. Protein product: CASTRQGGGELFF.

This clone ranks as medium-sized. The rearrangement joins TRBV20-1 to TRBJ2-1, with D perhaps matching TRBD2 (6 bases). The ends were cut back, 4 bases at V and 5 bases at J, with 12 bases in the middle. CDR3 length: 13 amino acids. The germline gives CDR1 DFQATT, CDR2 SNEGSKA (reference sequence). The CDR3: CSATVGGNNEQFF. CDR3 in DNA: TGCAGTGCTACCGTAGGAGGGAACAATGAGCAGTTCTTC.

This clone showed up many times. The rearrangement joins TRBV3-1 to TRBJ2-5, with D perhaps assigned TRBD1 or TRBD2 (6 bases each). Germline-derived CDR1 and CDR2 are LGHDT and YNNKEL (reference sequence). V lost 5 bases and J 5 bases, leaving 24 bases between the germline ends. The CDR3 runs to 17 residues. The CDR3: CASSYWGLGGLKETQYF. The CDR3 DNA is TGTGCCAGCAGCTATTGGGGGCTCGGGGGATTGAAGGAGACCCAGTACTTC.

This clone showed up many times. V usage is TRBV5-4 and J usage is TRBJ1-5, with D possibly matching TRBD1 (6 bases). CDR1 and CDR2 (germline): SGHNT, YYREEE (reference sequence). The V and J ends lost 2 bases and 2 bases respectively, with 17 bases between them. CDR3 length: 17 amino acids. DNA of the CDR3: TGTGCCAGCAGCTTTAACTACAGGGACATAGGCAATCAGCCCCAGCATTTT. Encoded protein: CASSFNYRDIGNQPQHF.

The sample holds many counts of this clone. The chain recombines TRBV12-3 or TRBV12-4 with TRBJ1-1; tentative D call: TRBD1 (6 bases). Trimming took 6 bases from V and 8 from J, leaving 10 bases between them. This CDR3 has 11 amino acids. CDR3 sequence reads: CASRVTGEAFF. CDR3 nucleotides: TGTGCCAGCAGAGTTACAGGGGAAGCTTTCTTT.

This clone was found a few times. V is TRBV7-9 and J is TRBJ1-1; D unresolved. Germline CDR1 and CDR2: SEHNR and FQNEAQ (reference sequence). There are 11 residues in the CDR3. Trimming stripped 5 bases from V and 5 bases from J, with 6 bases between. The CDR3 here is CASSQATEAFF. The CDR3 nucleotides are TGTGCCAGCAGCCAGGCTACTGAAGCTTTCTTT. The entire variable domain, with the rest obtained from reference TRBV7-9 and TRBJ1-1, is as follows: DTGVSQNPRHKITKRGQNVTFRCDPISEHNRLYWYRQTLGQGPEFLTYFQNEAQLEKSRLLSDRFSAERPKGSFSTLEIQRTEQGDSAMYLCASSQATEAFFGQGTRLTVV.

This clone was counted once. A read error may be the cause here, since a much bigger clone is one base away. The genes are TRBV19 and TRBJ2-7, with 13 positions matching TRBD2. This CDR3 has 16 amino acids. CDR1 is LNHDA, CDR2 SQIVND, per germline (reference sequence). The CDR3 DNA reads TGTGCCAGTAGTATAGGGACTAGCGGGAGTGCCAACGAGCATTACTTC. This gives the protein CASSIGTSGSANEHYF. The complete variable domain, with remaining parts taken from reference TRBV19 and TRBJ2-7, reads DGGITQSPKYLFRKEGQNVTLSCEQNLNHDAMYWYRQDPGQGLRLIYYSQIVNDFQKGDIAEGYSVSREKKESFPLTVTSAQKNPTAFYLCASSIGTSGSANEHYFGPGTRLTVT.

As DNA, the CDR3 is TGTGCCTGGAATGAACAGGGGTTATCACCCCTCCACTTT. Translation: CAWNEQGLSPLHF. The rearrangement links TRBV30 to TRBJ1-6, with 7 bases that match TRBD1. The V gene end was trimmed by 4 bases and the J gene end by 10 bases; junction bases not matched to a gene: 7. The CDR3 length is 13 residues. Germline V lookup: CDR1 GTSNPN, CDR2 SVGIG (reference sequence).

The V and J genes are TRBV14 and TRBJ2-7; D gene unclear. The CDR3 spans 14 residues. V was shortened by 4 bases and J by 0 bases, with 10 bases between the two germline ends. Germline lookup yields CDR1 SGHDN and CDR2 FVKESK. The CDR3 loop is CASSLHWVSYEQYF. CDR3 DNA: TGTGCCAGCAGCCTACATTGGGTCTCCTACGAGCAGTACTTC.

This clone was found many times. The chain employs TRBV4-3 and TRBJ2-2; TRBD1 agrees at 7 bases. V was pared by 0 bases and J by 5 bases, with 3 bases of the junction left unmatched. Germline V lookup: CDR1 LGHNA, CDR2 YSLEER. The CDR3 loop spans 15 amino acids. Here the CDR3 reads CASSQDRRGTGELFF. For the CDR3, the DNA is TGCGCCAGCAGCCAAGATCGCAGGGGGACCGGGGAGCTGTTTTTT.

By share of the sample, this clone is medium-sized. This chain uses TRBV28 with TRBJ1-2; D is ambiguous. The CDR3 has 13 amino acids. The V gene lost 3 bases and the J gene lost 5 bases, with 10 bases spanning the gap. The germline gives CDR1 MDHEN, CDR2 SYDVKM. DNA of the CDR3: TGTGCCAGCAGTTTCGGTCACAGATATGGCTACACCTTC. Protein product: CASSFGHRYGYTF.

This clone was counted many times. The chain uses TRBV28 and TRBJ1-5; no definite D call. There are 12 residues in the CDR3. The V end lost 3 bases, the J end lost 4 bases, and 4 bases lay between the germline ends. Germline CDR1 MDHEN, CDR2 SYDVKM. CDR3 nucleotide sequence: TGTGCCAGCAGTTTGGGAAATCAGCCCCAGCATTTT. This translates into CASSLGNQPQHF.